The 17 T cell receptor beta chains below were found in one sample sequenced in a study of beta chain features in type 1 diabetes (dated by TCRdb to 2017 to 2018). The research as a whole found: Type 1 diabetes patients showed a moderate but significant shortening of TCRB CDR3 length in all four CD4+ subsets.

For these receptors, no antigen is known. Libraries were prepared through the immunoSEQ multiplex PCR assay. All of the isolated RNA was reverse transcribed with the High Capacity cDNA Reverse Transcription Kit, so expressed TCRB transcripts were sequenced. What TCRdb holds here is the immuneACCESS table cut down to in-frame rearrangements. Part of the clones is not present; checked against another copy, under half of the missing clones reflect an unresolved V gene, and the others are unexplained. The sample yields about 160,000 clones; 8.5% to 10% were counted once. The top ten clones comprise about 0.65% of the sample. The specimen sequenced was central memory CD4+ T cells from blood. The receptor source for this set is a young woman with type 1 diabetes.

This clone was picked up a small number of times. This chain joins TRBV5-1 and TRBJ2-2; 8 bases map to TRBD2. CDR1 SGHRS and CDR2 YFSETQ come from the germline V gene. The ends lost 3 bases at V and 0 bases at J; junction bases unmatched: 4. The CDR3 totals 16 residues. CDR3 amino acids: CASSYTSGSNTGELFF. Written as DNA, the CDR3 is TGCGCCAGCAGCTACACTAGCGGTTCGAACACCGGGGAGCTGTTTTTT. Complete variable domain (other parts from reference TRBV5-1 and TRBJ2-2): KAGVTQTPRYLIKTRGQQVTLSCSPISGHRSVSWYQQTPGQGLQFLFEYFSETQRNKGNFPGRFSGRQFSNSRSEMNVSTLELGDSALYLCASSYTSGSNTGELFFGEGSRLTVL.

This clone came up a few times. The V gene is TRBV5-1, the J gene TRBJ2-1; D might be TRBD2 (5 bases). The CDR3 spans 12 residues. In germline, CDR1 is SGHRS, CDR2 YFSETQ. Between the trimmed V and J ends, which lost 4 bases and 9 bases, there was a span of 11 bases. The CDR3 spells CASSPSRGEQFF. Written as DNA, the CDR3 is TGCGCCAGCAGCCCGTCTCGGGGTGAGCAGTTCTTC. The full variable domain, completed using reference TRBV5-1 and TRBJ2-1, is KAGVTQTPRYLIKTRGQQVTLSCSPISGHRSVSWYQQTPGQGLQFLFEYFSETQRNKGNFPGRFSGRQFSNSRSEMNVSTLELGDSALYLCASSPSRGEQFFGPGTRLTVL.

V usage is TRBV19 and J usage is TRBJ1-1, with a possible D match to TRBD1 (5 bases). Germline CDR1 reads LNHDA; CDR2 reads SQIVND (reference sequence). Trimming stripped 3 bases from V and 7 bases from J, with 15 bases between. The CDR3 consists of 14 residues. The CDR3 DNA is TGTGCCAGTAGTATTCTACAGGAGGGGAGTGAAGCTTTCTTT. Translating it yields CASSILQEGSEAFF.

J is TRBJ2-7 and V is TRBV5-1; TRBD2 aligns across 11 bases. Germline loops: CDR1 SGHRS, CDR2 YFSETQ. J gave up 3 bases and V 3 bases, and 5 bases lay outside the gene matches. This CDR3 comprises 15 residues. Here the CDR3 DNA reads TGCGCCAGCAGCTGGGGACTAGCGGAGAACTACGAGCAGTACTTC. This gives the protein CASSWGLAENYEQYF.

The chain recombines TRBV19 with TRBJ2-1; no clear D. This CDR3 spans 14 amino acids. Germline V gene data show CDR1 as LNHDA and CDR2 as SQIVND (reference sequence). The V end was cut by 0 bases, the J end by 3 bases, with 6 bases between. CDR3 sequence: CASSIESFYNEQFF. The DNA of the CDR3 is TGTGCCAGTAGTATAGAGTCGTTCTACAATGAGCAGTTCTTC.

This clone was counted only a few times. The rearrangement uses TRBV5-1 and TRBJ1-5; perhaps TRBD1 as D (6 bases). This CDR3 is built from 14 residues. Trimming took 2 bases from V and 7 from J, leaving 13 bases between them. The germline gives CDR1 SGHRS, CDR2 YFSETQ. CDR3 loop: CASSFSGGGQPQHF. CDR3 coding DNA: TGCGCCAGCAGCTTCTCGGGGGGCGGCCAGCCCCAGCATTTT.

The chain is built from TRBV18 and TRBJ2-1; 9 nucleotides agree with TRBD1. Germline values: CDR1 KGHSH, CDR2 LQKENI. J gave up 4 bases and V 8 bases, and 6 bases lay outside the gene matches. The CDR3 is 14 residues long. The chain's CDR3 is CASTSGTGYNEQFF. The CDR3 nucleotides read TGTGCCAGCACTTCCGGGACAGGGTACAATGAGCAGTTCTTC.

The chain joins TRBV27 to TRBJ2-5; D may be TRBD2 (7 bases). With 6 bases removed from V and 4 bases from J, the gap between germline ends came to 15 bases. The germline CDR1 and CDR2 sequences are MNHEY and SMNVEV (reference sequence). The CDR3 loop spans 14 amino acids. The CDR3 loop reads CASSPRGARETQYF. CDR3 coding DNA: TGTGCCAGCAGCCCCCGGGGGGCTAGAGAGACCCAGTACTTC.

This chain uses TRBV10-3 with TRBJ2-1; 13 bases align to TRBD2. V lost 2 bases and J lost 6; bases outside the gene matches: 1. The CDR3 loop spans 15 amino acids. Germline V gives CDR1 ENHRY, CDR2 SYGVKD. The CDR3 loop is CAISEGLAGANEQFF. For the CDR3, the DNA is TGTGCCATCAGTGAGGGACTAGCGGGAGCCAATGAGCAGTTCTTC.

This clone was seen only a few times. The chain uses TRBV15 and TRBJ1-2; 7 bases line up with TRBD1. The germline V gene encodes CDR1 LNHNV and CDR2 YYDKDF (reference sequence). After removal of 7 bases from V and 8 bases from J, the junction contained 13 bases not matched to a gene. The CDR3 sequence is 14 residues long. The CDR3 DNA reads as TGTGCCACCACCGGGATCGACAGGGAATTGGGCTACACCTTC. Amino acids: CATTGIDRELGYTF.

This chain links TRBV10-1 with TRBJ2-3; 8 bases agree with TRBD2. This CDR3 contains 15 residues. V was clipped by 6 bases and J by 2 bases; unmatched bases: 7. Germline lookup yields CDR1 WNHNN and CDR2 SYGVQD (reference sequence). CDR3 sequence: CASSLAGINTDTQYF. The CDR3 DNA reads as TGCGCCAGCAGCTTAGCGGGGATTAACACAGATACGCAGTATTTT.

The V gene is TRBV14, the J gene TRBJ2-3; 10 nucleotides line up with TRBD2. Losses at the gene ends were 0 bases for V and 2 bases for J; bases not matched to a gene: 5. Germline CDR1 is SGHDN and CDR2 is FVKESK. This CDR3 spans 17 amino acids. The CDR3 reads CASSQDALAGYTDTQYF. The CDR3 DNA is TGTGCCAGCAGCCAAGATGCACTAGCGGGGTACACAGATACGCAGTATTTT.

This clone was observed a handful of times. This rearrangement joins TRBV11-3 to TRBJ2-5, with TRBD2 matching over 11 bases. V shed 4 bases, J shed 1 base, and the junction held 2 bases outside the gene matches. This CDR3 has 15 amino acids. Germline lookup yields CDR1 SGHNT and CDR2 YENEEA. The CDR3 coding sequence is TGTGCCAGCAGCTCTAGCGGGAGGCCCCAAGAGACCCAGTACTTC. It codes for CASSSSGRPQETQYF.

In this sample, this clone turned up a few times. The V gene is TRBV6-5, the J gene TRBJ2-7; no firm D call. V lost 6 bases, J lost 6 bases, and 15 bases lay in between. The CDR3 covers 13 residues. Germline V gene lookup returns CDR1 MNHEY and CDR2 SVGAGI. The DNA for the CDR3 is TGTGCCAGCAGGCCTCAGAACAGTGGCGAGCAGTACTTC. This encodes CASRPQNSGEQYF.

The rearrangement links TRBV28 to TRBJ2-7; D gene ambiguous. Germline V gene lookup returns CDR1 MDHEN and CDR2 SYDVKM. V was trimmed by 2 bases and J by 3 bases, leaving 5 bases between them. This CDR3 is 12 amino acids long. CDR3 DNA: TGTGCCAGCAGTTTAACTCTCTACGAGCAGTACTTC. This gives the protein CASSLTLYEQYF.

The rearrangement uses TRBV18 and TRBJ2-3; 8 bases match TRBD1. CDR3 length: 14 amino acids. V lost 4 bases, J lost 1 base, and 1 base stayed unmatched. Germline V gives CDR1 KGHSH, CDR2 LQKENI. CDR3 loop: CASSRGQGTDTQYF. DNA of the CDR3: TGTGCCAGCTCACGGGGACAGGGCACAGATACGCAGTATTTT.

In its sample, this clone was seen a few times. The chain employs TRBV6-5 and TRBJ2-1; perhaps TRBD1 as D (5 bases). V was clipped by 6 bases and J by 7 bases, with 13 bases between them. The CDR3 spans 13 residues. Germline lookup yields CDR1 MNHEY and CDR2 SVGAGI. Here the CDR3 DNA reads TGTGCCAGCAGACGTACCAGGGAAAATGAGCAGTTCTTC. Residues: CASRRTRENEQFF.